Below are 28 T cell receptor beta chains sequenced from a single sample in a study of T-cell reconstitution after alpha-beta-depleted transplantation in children. Unique molecular identifiers featured in how the TCRbeta library was prepared. One entry per CDR3 protein results from TCRdb running MiXCR on the PCR reads. The sample yields around 400,000 distinct CDR3 sequences, about a fifth seen once. The sample was PBMCs from the stem cell graft donor, taken from the stem cell graft. Receptor source: a human donor who donated a stem cell graft to a child with acute myeloid leukemia.

This clonotype was counted between two and nine times. The gene calls are TRBV5-6 and TRBJ2-1, with 8 bases that match TRBD1. The CDR3 extends over 18 amino acids. With V trimmed by 1 base and J by 7 bases, 16 bases remained unmatched. Germline V lookup: CDR1 SGHDT, CDR2 YYEEEE. The CDR3 nucleotides read TGTGCCAGCAGCTTGTATCAGGGGGCTCCTAAGGGTGTGAATGAGCAGTTCTTC. This sequence encodes CASSLYQGAPKGVNEQFF.

This clonotype occurred many times. J is TRBJ2-7 and V is TRBV20-1; 8 nucleotides match TRBD2. The CDR3 consists of 13 residues. The germline V gene has CDR1 DFQATT and CDR2 SNEGSKA (reference sequence). V was clipped by 3 bases and J by 5 bases; unmatched bases: 6. CDR3 sequence (DNA): TGCAGTGCTAGGTATACGGGAGGGAACGAGCAGTACTTC. Amino acid sequence: CSARYTGGNEQYF.

A word on this clonotype: One base away lies a much larger clone, so this may be a sequencing read error. Likely a read error: the CDR3 ends without its conserved phenylalanine or tryptophan. V and J are TRBV5-1 and TRBJ2-7; D might be TRBD1 (5 bases). Trimming left V 4 bases short and J 5 bases short, with 10 bases between. Per the germline V gene, CDR1 is SGHRS and CDR2 is YFSETQ. This CDR3 region has 12 residues. The CDR3 region has the DNA TGCGCCAGCAGCGCCGACAGCAACGAGCAGTACTAC. Residues: CASSADSNEQYY.

This clonotype has a handful of counts. This chain links TRBV10-3 with TRBJ2-7, with a tentative D call TRBD2 (5 bases). V was pared by 10 bases and J by 3 bases, with 13 bases between. In germline, CDR1 is ENHRY, CDR2 SYGVKD. The CDR3 contains 12 residues. The CDR3 DNA sequence: TGTGCCAGCGAAAGCGGTAGCTACGAGCAGTACTTC. The encoded protein is CASESGSYEQYF.

This clonotype was detected a few times. The rearrangement links TRBV9 to TRBJ1-2; D is perhaps TRBD1 (5 bases). The CDR3 has 14 residues. CDR1 is SGDLS and CDR2 is YYNGEE in the germline V gene. Trimming took off 2 bases at V and 6 bases at J, with 14 bases between the two ends. The CDR3 is CASSVRQGVDGYTF. CDR3 bases: TGTGCCAGCAGCGTGAGGCAAGGGGTGGATGGCTACACCTTC.

The chain links TRBV7-9 to TRBJ2-1, with a tentative D call TRBD1 (6 bases). The CDR3 loop spans 15 amino acids. V was shortened by 1 base and J by 5 bases, with 12 bases between the two germline ends. Germline CDR1 is SEHNR and CDR2 is FQNEAQ (reference sequence). The CDR3 nucleotides are TGTGCCAGCAGCTTAGTTGGGGGACACAACAATGAGCAGTTCTTC. It translates to CASSLVGGHNNEQFF.

This clonotype appeared a few times. The chain uses TRBV29-1 and TRBJ1-5; the D is unclear. The CDR3 length is 13 residues. V was pared by 7 bases and J by 0 bases, with 10 bases between. Per germline, CDR1 SQVTM and CDR2 ANQGSEA. The DNA of the CDR3 is TGCAGCGCTCGGACCGATAGCAATCAGCCCCAGCATTTT. It translates to CSARTDSNQPQHF. The variable domain in full, with the rest retrieved from reference TRBV29-1 and TRBJ1-5, is SAVISQKPSRDICQRGTSLTIQCQVDSQVTMMFWYRQQPGQSLTLIATANQGSEATYESGFVIDKFPISRPNLTFSTLTVSNMSPEDSSIYLCSARTDSNQPQHFGDGTRLSIL.

The sample holds many counts of this clonotype. The DNA of the CDR3 is TGCAGCGTTGATGGTGGGAGGGACTCCTACAATGAGCAGTTCTTC. This gives the protein CSVDGGRDSYNEQFF. This chain links TRBV29-1 with TRBJ2-1; the match to TRBD2 covers 7 bases. The germline V gene encodes CDR1 SQVTM and CDR2 ANQGSEA. This CDR3 contains 15 residues. J gave up 0 bases and V 3 bases, and 5 bases lay outside the gene matches.

The chain carries TRBV4-1 and TRBJ2-6; TRBD2 matches 10 bases. Germline V gives CDR1 MGHRA, CDR2 YSYEKL. The CDR3 is 19 amino acids. Losses at the gene ends were 4 bases for V and 0 bases for J; bases not matched to a gene: 9. The CDR3 protein is CASSRRTSGSSSGANVLTF. The CDR3 region has the DNA TGCGCCAGCAGCCGGAGGACTAGCGGAAGTAGCTCTGGGGCCAACGTCCTGACTTTC.

The chain combines TRBV12-3 or TRBV12-4 with TRBJ1-6, with 7 nucleotides matching TRBD1. V lost 7 bases to trimming and J lost 7 bases; unmatched junction nucleotides: 10. CDR3 length equals 15 residues. CDR3 nucleotide sequence: TGTGCCAGCACCGCAGGGGGGACAGCGAATTCACCCCTCCACTTT. Protein sequence: CASTAGGTANSPLHF.

This clonotype has a count of ten or more. The rearrangement joins TRBV12-3 or TRBV12-4 to TRBJ2-1; D gene unclear. The CDR3 spans 14 residues. Trimming pared 3 bases from V and 6 bases from J, leaving 12 bases between. The CDR3 loop is CASSFLKVVNEQFF. The DNA for the CDR3 is TGTGCCAGCAGTTTTCTTAAGGTTGTCAATGAGCAGTTCTTC.

This clonotype occurred a few times. V usage is TRBV29-1 and J usage is TRBJ2-7, with D perhaps given as TRBD1 or TRBD2 (6 bases each). Deletions cut 0 bases from V and 3 bases from J, with 15 bases between. The CDR3 consists of 15 residues. Germline V gene data show CDR1 as SQVTM and CDR2 as ANQGSEA. The chain's CDR3 is CSVEDLSGADYEQYF. The DNA of the CDR3 is TGCAGCGTTGAAGATCTTTCGGGGGCAGACTACGAGCAGTACTTC.

The CDR3 nucleotides read TGCAGTGCCCCGACAGGGACCTTTAGCTCCTACAATGAGCAGTTCTTC. Its translation: CSAPTGTFSSYNEQFF. This chain uses TRBV20-1 with TRBJ2-1; 7 nucleotides agree with TRBD1. The CDR3 has 16 residues. Per the germline V gene, CDR1 is DFQATT and CDR2 is SNEGSKA (reference sequence). The trim removed 6 bases at V and 0 bases at J, leaving 11 bases unmatched.

The chain carries TRBV11-1 and TRBJ2-1, with TRBD2 identical over 7 bases. This CDR3 is 12 amino acids long. Germline V gives CDR1 SGHAT, CDR2 FQDESV (reference sequence). The ends lost 5 bases at V and 7 bases at J; junction bases unmatched: 2. CDR3 nucleotide sequence: TGTGCCAGCAGCCGTAGCGGGAATGAGCAGTTCTTC. This translates into CASSRSGNEQFF.

This clonotype was seen only a few times. The rearrangement joins TRBV7-2 to TRBJ1-1; the D gene is possibly TRBD1 (5 bases). CDR3 length: 14 residues. The germline V and J ends were trimmed by 3 bases and 0 bases, with 8 bases remaining between them. Germline V gene sequence: CDR1 SGHTA, CDR2 FQGNSA. The CDR3 DNA reads as TGTGCCAGCAGCTTTGACAGCCTGAACACTGAAGCTTTCTTT. Translation: CASSFDSLNTEAFF.

In this sample, this clonotype turned up many times. The rearrangement links TRBV10-3 to TRBJ2-7; D unclear. The length of the CDR3 is 14 residues. Trimming took off 6 bases at V and 7 bases at J, with 19 bases between the two ends. Germline V lookup: CDR1 ENHRY, CDR2 SYGVKD. CDR3 protein: CAISLDGASREQYF. DNA for the CDR3: TGTGCCATCAGCTTGGACGGAGCATCTCGGGAGCAGTACTTC.

The chain carries TRBV9 and TRBJ1-2, with a weak D call TRBD1 (5 bases). Between the trimmed V and J ends, which lost 0 bases and 1 base, there was a span of 7 bases. This CDR3 spans 14 amino acids. The V gene's germline CDR1 is SGDLS and CDR2 YYNGEE. The CDR3 region has the DNA TGTGCCAGCAGCGTAGGTCAGGGTAACTATGGCTACACCTTC. This gives the protein CASSVGQGNYGYTF.

This clonotype was detected a few times. This chain joins TRBV4-3 and TRBJ2-1; D not resolved. The germline CDR1 and CDR2 sequences are LGHNA and YSLEER. The CDR3 covers 18 residues. V was trimmed by 4 bases and J by 6 bases, leaving 25 bases between them. For the CDR3, the DNA is TGCGCCAGCAGCCCGTTTGGTTTGACATCCCCTAGAGGCAATGAGCAGTTCTTC. Encoded protein: CASSPFGLTSPRGNEQFF.

This clonotype has at least ten counts. CDR3 in DNA: TGCAGCGTGACAGACAGGCAGAACACTGAAGCTTTCTTT. Protein product: CSVTDRQNTEAFF. This sequence joins TRBV29-1 and TRBJ1-1; D is perhaps TRBD1 (6 bases). Deletions cut 6 bases from V and 1 base from J, with 12 bases between. Germline CDR1 is SQVTM and CDR2 is ANQGSEA. The CDR3 sequence is 13 residues long.

This chain joins TRBV20-1 and TRBJ2-3, with D possibly being TRBD2 (5 bases). Deletions cut 3 bases from V and 1 base from J, with 14 bases between. This CDR3 is 15 amino acids long. The V gene's germline CDR1 is DFQATT and CDR2 SNEGSKA (reference sequence). The CDR3 is CSASPAAEGTDTQYF. The CDR3 region has the DNA TGCAGTGCTAGCCCAGCGGCTGAAGGCACAGATACGCAGTATTTT.

The V call is TRBV27, the J call TRBJ2-1, with D possibly being TRBD1 or TRBD2 (6 bases each). The CDR3 loop spans 17 amino acids. Trimming shortened V by 0 bases and J by 2 bases, and 14 bases separated the two germline ends. Germline CDR1 MNHEY, CDR2 SMNVEV (reference sequence). The CDR3 loop reads CASSLSLGGRPYNEQFF. CDR3 nucleotide sequence: TGTGCCAGCAGTTTATCGCTTGGGGGGCGCCCCTACAATGAGCAGTTCTTC.

The chain carries TRBV5-1 and TRBJ2-7; D ambiguous. Germline V gene data show CDR1 as SGHRS and CDR2 as YFSETQ. Trimming stripped 4 bases from V and 3 bases from J, with 11 bases between. This CDR3 region has 13 residues. CDR3: CASSPPVDYEQYF. DNA of the CDR3: TGCGCCAGCAGCCCCCCGGTTGACTACGAGCAGTACTTC.

At least ten counts were recorded for this clonotype. The V call is TRBV6-1, the J call TRBJ2-1; 12 bases match TRBD2. Per the germline V gene, CDR1 is MNHNS and CDR2 is SASEGT. Germline trimming cut 5 bases from V and 3 bases from J; bases unmatched to any gene: 8. The CDR3 length is 17 residues. CDR3 region: CASSPPAGLAGYNEQFF. The DNA for the CDR3 is TGTGCCAGCAGTCCTCCCGCGGGACTAGCGGGCTACAATGAGCAGTTCTTC.

This clonotype has a count of ten or more. The chain is built from TRBV29-1 and TRBJ2-1, with 11 bases lining up with TRBD2. The germline gives CDR1 SQVTM, CDR2 ANQGSEA. The CDR3 totals 16 residues. Trimming took 1 base from V and 6 from J; bases not matched to a gene: 8. The CDR3 sequence: CSVEGDRTSGSNEQFF. As DNA, the CDR3 is TGCAGCGTTGAAGGGGACCGAACTAGCGGGAGCAATGAGCAGTTCTTC.

The count of this clonotype is one. The chain links TRBV30 to TRBJ2-1, with 12 bases aligning to TRBD2. This CDR3 comprises 14 residues. Germline loops: CDR1 GTSNPN, CDR2 SVGIG (reference sequence). The V segment lost 4 bases and the J segment 9 bases; nucleotides outside the gene matches: 7. This chain's CDR3 is CAWTRMTSGSEQFF. The CDR3 DNA sequence: TGTGCCTGGACTCGGATGACTAGCGGGAGTGAGCAGTTCTTC.

The V and J genes are TRBV5-1 and TRBJ1-4; D perhaps matches TRBD1 (5 bases). Per germline, CDR1 SGHRS and CDR2 YFSETQ. The CDR3 length is 14 residues. V lost 5 bases and J lost 5, with 13 bases in between. The CDR3 is CASSRDGKNEKLFF. The CDR3, as DNA: TGCGCCAGCAGTAGGGACGGAAAGAATGAAAAACTGTTTTTT. Based on the CDR3 plus reference TRBV5-1 and TRBJ1-4, the full variable domain is KAGVTQTPRYLIKTRGQQVTLSCSPISGHRSVSWYQQTPGQGLQFLFEYFSETQRNKGNFPGRFSGRQFSNSRSEMNVSTLELGDSALYLCASSRDGKNEKLFFGSGTQLSVL.

The chain employs TRBV20-1 and TRBJ2-7; TRBD1 might be the D (5 bases). Trimming left V 4 bases short and J 5 bases short, with 18 bases between. The CDR3 runs 14 residues. CDR1 and CDR2 (germline): DFQATT, SNEGSKA (reference sequence). Written as DNA, the CDR3 is TGCAGTGCTAACGTTTTCTCAGGGCTCGACGAGCAGTACTTC. It specifies CSANVFSGLDEQYF.

The V and J genes are TRBV20-1 and TRBJ1-3; D may be TRBD1 (5 bases). The CDR3 contains 17 residues. Germline-derived CDR1 and CDR2 are DFQATT and SNEGSKA (reference sequence). With 1 base removed from V and 4 bases from J, the gap between germline ends came to 20 bases. In nucleotides, the CDR3 is TGCAGTGCTAGAGTGGGCAGAGGACACAACGCGGGAAACACCATATATTTT. It is translated as CSARVGRGHNAGNTIYF.